The clone carrying this T cell receptor beta chain has at least ten counts. Its antigen is undetermined. This sample is part of a study of T cell repertoires in cytomegalovirus infection. Study-wide background: A matching HLA type, together with CMV infection, was signaled by public TCR beta signatures.

General observations from the study: Summed public TCR beta family frequency identified CMV carriers bearing the relevant HLA. CMV-specific TCR beta clonotypes restricted by HLA-C dominated the ex vivo response.

TCRdb ran MiXCR on the reads and lists one entry per CDR3 protein. Here the sample spans approximately 500,000 distinct CDR3 sequences, 16% being singletons. CDR3 size: 15 residues. V lost 0 bases to trimming and J lost 7 bases; unmatched junction nucleotides: 5. Germline V gene data show CDR1 as LGHNA and CDR2 as YNFKEQ. The sequenced sample was CD8+ T cells from PBMCs. The chain is built from TRBV4-2 and TRBJ2-3; TRBD2 agrees at 9 bases. The TCR was taken from a human donor in good health (CMV status not recorded). Some clones in this sample may be carry-over from other donors' samples. The CDR3 coding sequence is TGTGCCAGCAGCCAAGATCTGCGGGAGGGCAATACGCAGTATTTT. This encodes CASSQDLREGNTQYF.